This TCR beta chain derives from a study of blood T cell repertoires in COVID-19. Across the whole study: Donors in the United States, Italy and Spain gave samples during acute or convalescent COVID-19. The analysed material was cDNA or gDNA that came from T cells, B-cell-depleted T cells, or PBMCs.

V lost 2 bases and J lost 2, with 10 bases in between. The CDR3 length is 14 residues. Germline loops: CDR1 SGHKS, CDR2 YYEKEE (reference sequence). As handled by the study authors: Amplification with reference gene primers provided the estimates of nucleated cell counts. Assay: immunoSEQ multiplex PCR; the TCRdb copy retains only in-frame clones and omits some. V and J calls and clone size are given by that table; D and trimming were obtained from the DNA. The sample lists roughly 29,000 clones; around 82% were seen once. The receptor was derived from an elderly man with active COVID-19. The chain joins TRBV5-5 to TRBJ1-2; the D gene is possibly TRBD1 (5 bases). Source material: peripheral blood. The CDR3 DNA follows: TGTGCCAGCAGCTTTCAGGGAGGCAACTATGGCTACACCTTC. Translated, it gives CASSFQGGNYGYTF.